This passage covers 17 T cell receptor beta chains from one sample sequenced in a study of Ad26.COV2.S vaccination and SARS-CoV-2 variants. The treatment denotes: about 20 received Ad26.COV2.S at low or high dose, single or two shots; about 5 received placebo; per-sample allocation not given. The study sampled participants on day 63 after the first vaccine or placebo injection. Measured with immunoSEQ multiplex PCR; TCRdb has only the in-frame clones, and not every one. The sample lists about 480,000 clones; 87% were seen once. Here the sequenced sample was peripheral blood, taken in a trial of Ad26.COV2.S vaccine versus placebo. The receptors come from a person between 18 and 60 years old who received the Ad26.COV2.S COVID-19 vaccine or a placebo.

This sequence joins TRBV6-2 or TRBV6-3 and TRBJ1-4; D is possibly TRBD1 (6 bases). Trimming took 5 bases from V and 8 from J, leaving 12 bases between them. Germline CDR1 MNHEY, CDR2 SVGEGT. The CDR3 contains 13 residues. The CDR3 DNA sequence: TGTGCCAGCAGTGGACAGCAGTGGGAAAAACTGTTTTTT. It yields the protein CASSGQQWEKLFF.

There are a few counts of this clone. This chain uses TRBV7-9 with TRBJ1-4; D may be TRBD1 (6 bases). This CDR3 has 16 amino acids. V dropped 5 bases and J dropped 0 bases, with 13 bases sitting between them. Germline V gene data show CDR1 as SEHNR and CDR2 as FQNEAQ (reference sequence). CDR3 residues: CASSTGQPATNEKLFF. In DNA form, the CDR3 reads TGTGCCAGCAGCACCGGACAGCCTGCAACTAATGAAAAACTGTTTTTT.

The chain joins TRBV6-2 or TRBV6-3 to TRBJ2-5; D unresolved. Trimming cost V 6 bases and J 5 bases, with 13 bases left between them. Germline-derived CDR1 and CDR2 are MNHEY and SVGEGT. The CDR3 spans 13 residues. CDR3 coding DNA: TGTGCCAGCAGCCGCCGCCAGTGGGAGACCCAGTACTTC. The encoded protein is CASSRRQWETQYF.

For the CDR3, the DNA is TGTGCCAGCTCCGGGCTGAGGTTGGGGGAGCTGTTTTTT. This encodes CASSGLRLGELFF. The chain employs TRBV5-5 and TRBJ2-2; D is ambiguous. The CDR3 runs 13 residues. The germline V gene has CDR1 SGHKS and CDR2 YYEKEE (reference sequence). V was trimmed by 7 bases and J by 8 bases, leaving 15 bases between them.

The chain is built from TRBV2 and TRBJ1-6, with D perhaps TRBD1 (5 bases). The germline V gene has CDR1 SNHLY and CDR2 FYNNEI. V gave up 5 bases and J gave up 4 bases, with 18 bases separating them. The CDR3 spans 17 residues. CDR3 in amino acids: CASSPSRGPGYNSPLHF. DNA of the CDR3: TGTGCCAGCAGTCCTTCGAGGGGCCCAGGTTATAATTCACCCCTCCACTTT.

This clone came up a few times. The chain uses TRBV6-5 and TRBJ2-7; 8 positions match TRBD2. After removal of 5 bases from V and 4 bases from J, the junction contained 4 bases not matched to a gene. The length of the CDR3 is 13 residues. The germline CDR1 and CDR2 sequences are MNHEY and SVGAGI. CDR3 coding DNA: TGTGCCAGCAGTAGACTAGCGCGATACGAGCAGTACTTC. This gives the protein CASSRLARYEQYF.

V gene TRBV5-4 combines with J gene TRBJ2-1, with 11 bases lining up with TRBD2. CDR3 size: 16 residues. The V and J ends lost 4 bases and 6 bases, in that order; junction bases with no gene match: 9. CDR1 and CDR2 from the germline V gene are SGHNT and YYREEE (reference sequence). CDR3 amino acids: CASSPTSGSPSNEQFF. DNA of the CDR3: TGTGCCAGCAGCCCCACTAGCGGGAGTCCGTCCAATGAGCAGTTCTTC.

This clone has only a few counts. The chain links TRBV29-1 to TRBJ2-5; tentative D call: TRBD1 (5 bases). Germline lookup yields CDR1 SQVTM and CDR2 ANQGSEA. Trimming took off 4 bases at V and 0 bases at J, with 12 bases between the two ends. The CDR3 consists of 14 residues. CDR3 in amino acids: CSVAQTEYQETQYF. In nucleotides, the CDR3 is TGCAGCGTTGCCCAGACAGAGTACCAAGAGACCCAGTACTTC.

This clone was counted a single time. Other DNA sequences in the sample encode the same CDR3. The chain recombines TRBV6-5 with TRBJ1-3; D not certain. The V gene lost 5 bases and the J gene lost 0 bases, with 11 bases spanning the gap. The CDR3 totals 15 residues. Germline V gene data show CDR1 as MNHEY and CDR2 as SVGAGI. CDR3 nucleotide sequence: TGTGCCAGCAGTCTCACAGTGACCTCTGGAAACACCATATATTTT. This sequence encodes CASSLTVTSGNTIYF.

The J gene is TRBJ1-2, the V gene TRBV19, with 7 bases that match TRBD1. CDR1 and CDR2 from the germline V gene are LNHDA and SQIVND (reference sequence). The CDR3 covers 13 residues. V gave up 5 bases and J gave up 3 bases; unmatched junction bases: 3. For the CDR3, the DNA is TGTGCCAGTAGTGTGGGGACAGACTATGGCTACACCTTC. It specifies CASSVGTDYGYTF. Filled out from reference TRBV19 and TRBJ1-2, the complete variable domain reads DGGITQSPKYLFRKEGQNVTLSCEQNLNHDAMYWYRQDPGQGLRLIYYSQIVNDFQKGDIAEGYSVSREKKESFPLTVTSAQKNPTAFYLCASSVGTDYGYTFGSGTRLTVV.

The CDR3 coding sequence is TGTGCCAGCAGTTACTCAGGAAACAATCAGCCCCAGCATTTT. Translation gives CASSYSGNNQPQHF. V usage is TRBV6-5 and J usage is TRBJ1-5, with D unclear. This CDR3 has 14 residues. The germline V gene encodes CDR1 MNHEY and CDR2 SVGAGI. V was shortened by 0 bases and J by 3 bases, with 6 bases between the two germline ends.

CDR3 in DNA: TGTGCCAGCAGCCCGGGGGCGGGTCGCCAAGAGACCCAGTACTTC. Its translation: CASSPGAGRQETQYF. The genes are TRBV5-4 and TRBJ2-5; possibly TRBD1 or TRBD2 for D (6 bases each). Trimming shortened V by 4 bases and J by 1 base, and 14 bases separated the two germline ends. The CDR3 is 15 amino acids. The germline gives CDR1 SGHNT, CDR2 YYREEE (reference sequence).

The rearrangement joins TRBV2 to TRBJ1-1, with 8 bases that match TRBD1. The CDR3 has 12 residues. The trim removed 6 bases at V and 11 bases at J, leaving 8 bases unmatched. CDR1 and CDR2 from the germline V gene are SNHLY and FYNNEI. CDR3 nucleotides: TGTGCCAGCAGGGGACAGGCCCTTGATGCTTTCTTT. It encodes CASRGQALDAFF.

This sequence joins TRBV28 and TRBJ2-3, with 8 bases matching TRBD2. Trimming took 10 bases from V and 4 from J; bases not matched to a gene: 13. The CDR3 spans 15 residues. CDR1 is MDHEN and CDR2 is SYDVKM in the germline V gene. In nucleotides, the CDR3 is TGTGCCACCATAAGGGGGGCGGGAGGCGCAGATACGCAGTATTTT. Its protein product is CATIRGAGGADTQYF.

V gene TRBV15 combines with J gene TRBJ2-2, with D unresolved. The CDR3 consists of 15 residues. Trimming pared 1 base from V and 4 bases from J, leaving 10 bases between. The germline CDR1 and CDR2 sequences are LNHNV and YYDKDF (reference sequence). CDR3 sequence (DNA): TGTGCCACCAGCAGAGGAAGGATCGGCACCGGGGAGCTGTTTTTT. Encoded protein: CATSRGRIGTGELFF.

This clone was seen once. The V and J genes are TRBV2 and TRBJ2-7; possibly TRBD1 for D (6 bases). Between the trimmed V and J ends, which lost 6 bases and 2 bases, there was a span of 14 bases. From germline, CDR1 is SNHLY and CDR2 FYNNEI. The CDR3 extends over 14 amino acids. The DNA of the CDR3 is TGTGCCAGCAGCGTCCTGGGGGCGGCCTACGAGCAGTACTTC. The encoded protein is CASSVLGAAYEQYF.

This sequence joins TRBV6-5 and TRBJ1-1; a weak D match, TRBD1 (6 bases). The germline CDR1 and CDR2 sequences are MNHEY and SVGAGI. Trimming left V 2 bases short and J 1 base short, with 11 bases between. The CDR3 length is 15 residues. This chain's CDR3 is CASSYRETGNTEAFF. CDR3 coding DNA: TGTGCCAGCAGTTACCGGGAGACAGGGAACACTGAAGCTTTCTTT.